These T cell receptor beta chains were read from a single sample in a study of PD-1 blockade in classical Hodgkin lymphoma. Clones were sequenced by immunoSEQ multiplex PCR, and TCRdb holds only the in-frame ones, with some missing. The sample carries about 45,000 clones, approximately 70% recorded once. The material sequenced was peripheral blood mononuclear cells (PBMCs), taken before the second cycle of nivolumab. The receptors derive from a human donor with classical Hodgkin lymphoma. Both conserved end residues are part of each CDR3. The order of the fields is J gene, V gene, D gene, clone size, CDR3 DNA, CDR3 protein. D genes are given only for firm matches. For some rows the clone size is stated as once, few or many, or as a class when expanded; others skip it.

TRBJ1-2 TRBV7-2 . once TGTGCCAGCAGCTTTGACAGAGTGGCTAACTATGGCTACACCTTC CASSFDRVANYGYTF
TRBJ2-3 TRBV7-6 . . TGTGCCAGCAGCTTAGACTTTACAGATACGCAGTATTTT CASSLDFTDTQYF
TRBJ2-1 TRBV7-2 TRBD2 once TGTGCCAGCATGACGGGACTAGCGGGTCATGGGTTCTTC CASMTGLAGHGFF
TRBJ1-5 TRBV16 . . TGTGCCAGCAGCCAAGGCGGAAGCAATCAGCCCCAGCATTTT CASSQGGSNQPQHF
TRBJ1-1 TRBV5-1 . . TGCGCCAGCAGCTTGTTCAATACAGACCCCGATGACACTGAAGCTTTCTTT CASSLFNTDPDDTEAFF
TRBJ2-1 TRBV28 . . TGTGCCAGCAGCCGAACTCGGAGCTCCTACAATGAGCAGTTCTTC CASSRTRSSYNEQFF
TRBJ2-1 TRBV5-6 TRBD1 few TGTGCCAGCAGCTTGAGTTGGACAGGGAGCAATGAGCAGTTCTTC CASSLSWTGSNEQFF
TRBJ2-7 TRBV25-1 TRBD1 . TGTGCCAGCAGTCGGACAGGGTTGAAGGGGCAGTACTTC CASSRTGLKGQYF
TRBJ2-7 TRBV2 . . TGTGCCAGCAGTGAACTAGTCGAGCAGTACTTC CASSELVEQYF
TRBJ1-1 TRBV18 TRBD1 few TGTGCCAGCTCAGCAATTTTTGGGGGACAGGGAAGGAACACTGAAGCTTTCTTT CASSAIFGGQGRNTEAFF
TRBJ1-5 TRBV30 TRBD1 few TGTGCCTGTACGACAGGGGGATTTTATAGCAATCAGCCCCAGCATTTT CACTTGGFYSNQPQHF
TRBJ2-3 TRBV9 . once TGTGCCAGCAGCGTTCGTGGTAGCACAGATACGCAGTATTTT CASSVRGSTDTQYF
TRBJ2-7 TRBV4-3 . . TGCGCCAGCAGCCAAGATGGGACCGAAAACGAGCAGTACTTC CASSQDGTENEQYF
TRBJ2-2 TRBV19 . . TGTGCCAGTAGTAACCCCAGGACCAACACCGGGGAGCTGTTTTTT CASSNPRTNTGELFF
TRBJ1-2 TRBV7-6 . . TGTGCCAGCAGTGCATCAGGAGGGGGCTATGGCTACACCTTC CASSASGGGYGYTF
TRBJ1-2 TRBV6-6 . . TGTGCCAGCAGTTACTCGGGGGAACTGAACTATGGCTACACCTTC CASSYSGELNYGYTF
TRBJ2-7 TRBV2 . few TGTGCCAGCAGTGCACTAGGGGAAAGTTTTTTC CASSALGESFF
TRBJ1-1 TRBV11-1 TRBD1 . TGTGCCAGCAGCCTCCGACAGGGGGCGGACACTGAAGCTTTCTTT CASSLRQGADTEAFF
TRBJ1-1 TRBV28 . many TGTGCCAGCAGTTTATACGGGGCGAACACTGAAGCTTTCTTT CASSLYGANTEAFF
TRBJ2-1 TRBV7-3 . . TGTGCCAGCAGCCGAGACGACTGGGGGGACAATGAGCAGTTCTTC CASSRDDWGDNEQFF
TRBJ1-6 TRBV30 . . TGTGCCTGTGTGACAGGAACTGTATCACCCCTCCACTTT CACVTGTVSPLHF
TRBJ2-7 TRBV7-9 . . TGTGCCAGCAGCCGAGAGGGGGGGACCGCGGTCTCCTACGAGCAGTACTTC CASSREGGTAVSYEQYF
TRBJ1-3 TRBV9 TRBD1 . TGTGCCAGCAGCGTAGTAGGGTTGGACGGGACAGGCCGCTCTGGAAACACCATATATTTT CASSVVGLDGTGRSGNTIYF
TRBJ1-1 TRBV19 . medium-sized TGTGCCGCGGGGTCTACCATGAACACTGAAGCTTTCTTT CAAGSTMNTEAFF
TRBJ2-7 TRBV6-6 . once TGTGCCAGCAGTTACTCAAGGCAGCAATTCTCCTACGAGCAGTACTTC CASSYSRQQFSYEQYF
TRBJ1-1 TRBV6-6 TRBD1 few TGTGCCAGCAAACCGACAGGGGGGGGACCTGAAGCTTTCTTT CASKPTGGGPEAFF